The T cell receptor (beta chain) described here comes from a study of blood T cells in healthy people across ages. Through a sample-barcoded 5' primer and a J-beta primer mix, a second PCR was run for roughly 6 to 12 cycles. TCRdb reprocessed the 5' RACE reads with MiXCR, giving one entry per CDR3 protein. The repertoire consists of about a million distinct CDR3 sequences, with 40% to 60% occurring once and the leading ten covering around 15%. This CDR3 comprises 14 residues. Per germline, CDR1 SGHTA and CDR2 FQGTGA. The trim removed 5 bases at V and 5 bases at J, leaving 6 bases unmatched. Isolation of PBMCs gave at least 7 million cells per sample. Study-wide results and caveats: Diversity was higher, and naive CD4+ cells more numerous, in long-lived donors than in aged donors.

Turning to this clonotype: Its target is not known.

This TCR was recovered from a man younger than 40 in good health. Sequenced sample: blood. The genes are TRBV7-3 and TRBJ2-1; 7 bases match TRBD2. The CDR3 here is CASSLPSGNNEQFF. In DNA form, the CDR3 reads TGTGCCAGCAGCCTTCCTAGCGGAAACAATGAGCAGTTCTTC.